Listed here are 25 T cell receptor beta chains from one sample, sequenced in a study of T cells in Graves' hyperthyroidism and ophthalmopathy. Amplified TCR beta CDR3 regions came from RNA transcripts. With the HTBI primer set, the TCR CDR3 went through a first round of RT-PCR. TCRdb passed the multiplex PCR reads through MiXCR, listing each CDR3 protein once. The table shows approximately 210,000 distinct CDR3 sequences, with 17% occurring only once. What was sequenced was blood. These receptors came from a man aged 45 to 65 with Graves' hyperthyroidism.

There are many counts of this clonotype. V gene TRBV12-3 or TRBV12-4 combines with J gene TRBJ2-1, with TRBD2 matching over 8 bases. The CDR3 has 15 amino acids. Trimming took 5 bases from V and 9 from J; bases not matched to a gene: 12. CDR3 DNA sequence: TGTGCCAGCAGTCCCCTAGCGGGTGGGGGGGGTGAGCAGTTCTTC. Its translation is CASSPLAGGGGEQFF.

In its sample, this clonotype was seen many times. The rearrangement links TRBV28 to TRBJ1-2; no firm D call. This CDR3 has 12 amino acids. V lost 3 bases, J lost 8 bases, and 10 bases lay in between. Germline V gives CDR1 MDHEN, CDR2 SYDVKM. The chain's CDR3 is CASSLRTLGYTF. In nucleotides, the CDR3 is TGTGCCAGCAGTTTGCGGACTTTAGGCTACACCTTC.

This clonotype was counted at least ten times. V usage is TRBV12-3 or TRBV12-4 and J usage is TRBJ2-7; TRBD1 agrees at 7 bases. The V and J ends lost 5 bases and 2 bases, in that order; junction bases with no gene match: 6. The CDR3 consists of 14 residues. The CDR3: CASSPTGTPYEQYF. The CDR3, as DNA: TGTGCCAGCAGTCCGACAGGGACCCCCTACGAGCAGTACTTC.

In this sample, this clonotype turned up a few times. The genes are TRBV2 and TRBJ1-6; 8 bases map to TRBD1. This CDR3 has 15 amino acids. Trimming took 6 bases from V and 7 from J; bases not matched to a gene: 8. Germline V gene sequence: CDR1 SNHLY, CDR2 FYNNEI. This CDR3 is CASRNRGVSNSPLHF. CDR3 sequence (DNA): TGTGCCAGCAGGAACAGGGGGGTTTCGAATTCACCCCTCCACTTT. Based on the CDR3 plus reference TRBV2 and TRBJ1-6, the full variable domain is EPEVTQTPSHQVTQMGQEVILRCVPISNHLYFYWYRQILGQKVEFLVSFYNNEISEKSEIFDDQFSVERPDGSNFTLKIRSTKLEDSAMYFCASRNRGVSNSPLHFGNGTRLTVT.

This clonotype has ten or more counts. As DNA, the CDR3 is TGTGCCAGCTCACAGGGACAGGGTTACGAGCAGTACTTC. Translating it yields CASSQGQGYEQYF. The chain couples TRBV18 to TRBJ2-7; 9 bases agree with TRBD1. With V trimmed by 4 bases and J by 4 bases, 2 bases remained unmatched. Germline CDR1 KGHSH, CDR2 LQKENI. The CDR3 spans 13 residues.

The sample holds a few counts of this clonotype. This chain links TRBV7-9 with TRBJ2-1; D ambiguous. The ends were cut back, 6 bases at V and 4 bases at J, with 16 bases in the middle. The CDR3 runs to 15 residues. The germline V gene encodes CDR1 SEHNR and CDR2 FQNEAQ (reference sequence). As DNA, the CDR3 is TGTGCCAGCAGTCCAGTGGGGATACTATACAATGAGCAGTTCTTC. Residues: CASSPVGILYNEQFF.

This clonotype was detected many times. This chain links TRBV28 with TRBJ2-7; D may be TRBD2 (6 bases). The germline V gene has CDR1 MDHEN and CDR2 SYDVKM. This CDR3 has 15 residues. V was clipped by 7 bases and J by 6 bases, with 22 bases between them. For the CDR3, the DNA is TGTGCCAGCACCCCCCCGGGACTCCGAAAGCCCGAGCAGTACTTC. Amino acids: CASTPPGLRKPEQYF.

This clonotype was recorded once. This chain links TRBV7-2 with TRBJ1-6, with TRBD1 as a possible D gene (5 bases). CDR1 SGHTA and CDR2 FQGNSA come from the germline V gene. The CDR3 sequence is 17 residues long. Between the trimmed V and J ends, which lost 1 base and 10 bases, there was a span of 20 bases. In DNA, the CDR3 is TGTGCCAGCAGCTTAGTACGTCAGGGCCCCGTTGGGTCACCCCTCCACTTT. Amino acid sequence: CASSLVRQGPVGSPLHF.

This clonotype was seen ten or more times. The chain employs TRBV6-2 or TRBV6-3 and TRBJ2-2; D gene ambiguous. CDR1 and CDR2 from the germline V gene are MNHEY and SVGEGT. The CDR3 sequence is 15 residues long. Deletions cut 1 base from V and 4 bases from J, with 10 bases between. For the CDR3, the DNA is TGTGCCAGCAGTTACTTAATTGGGATCACCGGGGAGCTGTTTTTT. This codes for CASSYLIGITGELFF.

This clonotype was counted at least ten times. The V and J genes are TRBV28 and TRBJ2-7; D is undetermined. The CDR3 sequence is 14 residues long. Trimming shortened V by 6 bases and J by 1 base, and 13 bases separated the two germline ends. Germline CDR1 and CDR2: MDHEN and SYDVKM. The CDR3 DNA reads as TGTGCCAGCAGCCCTTCGACGGAGTCCTACGAGCAGTACTTC. This gives the protein CASSPSTESYEQYF.

The table lists this clonotype with many counts. CDR3 DNA: TGTGCCAGCTCACCAGGGGATACAGATACGCAGTATTTT. Protein product: CASSPGDTDTQYF. J is TRBJ2-3 and V is TRBV18; D is unclear. V was pared by 2 bases and J by 3 bases, with 6 bases between. This CDR3 contains 13 residues. Per the germline V gene, CDR1 is KGHSH and CDR2 is LQKENI.

The table lists this clonotype with many counts. The chain joins TRBV7-2 to TRBJ2-5; D is ambiguous. The V end lost 2 bases, the J end lost 4 bases, and 11 bases lay between the germline ends. Germline values: CDR1 SGHTA, CDR2 FQGNSA. The CDR3 length is 14 residues. CDR3 nucleotides: TGTGCCAGCAGCTTAAATAGGGCGGTAGAGACCCAGTACTTC. Its protein product is CASSLNRAVETQYF. The whole variable domain, filled in from reference TRBV7-2 and TRBJ2-5, reads GAGVSQSPSNKVTEKGKDVELRCDPISGHTALYWYRQSLGQGLEFLIYFQGNSAPDKSGLPSDRFSAERTGGSVSTLTIQRTQQEDSAVYLCASSLNRAVETQYFGPGTRLLVL.

This clonotype showed up many times. The chain combines TRBV3-1 with TRBJ1-1, with 7 bases aligning to TRBD1. The ends lost 5 bases at V and 4 bases at J; junction bases unmatched: 4. Germline V gives CDR1 LGHDT, CDR2 YNNKEL (reference sequence). The CDR3 covers 13 residues. Here the CDR3 reads CASSVRQGTEAFF. The CDR3 DNA reads TGTGCCAGCAGCGTTCGACAGGGCACTGAAGCTTTCTTT.

A few counts support this clonotype. The rearrangement links TRBV28 to TRBJ2-5; 7 bases align to TRBD1. The CDR3 runs 13 residues. The germline CDR1 and CDR2 sequences are MDHEN and SYDVKM. V was pared by 7 bases and J by 1 base, with 3 bases of the junction left unmatched. CDR3 nucleotides: TGTGCCAGCAAACGGGACAGCCAAGAGACCCAGTACTTC. Translating gives CASKRDSQETQYF.

This clonotype was found many times. The chain is built from TRBV29-1 and TRBJ2-7, with D possibly being TRBD1 (6 bases). The CDR3 length is 14 residues. Per germline, CDR1 SQVTM and CDR2 ANQGSEA. V was shortened by 6 bases and J by 3 bases, with 18 bases between the two germline ends. The CDR3 nucleotides are TGCAGCGTCAGGGGTGGGGGCAGCTACTACGAGCAGTACTTC. It is translated as CSVRGGGSYYEQYF.

With regard to this clonotype: A read error may produce the germline difference seen at one junction end. V gene TRBV12-3 or TRBV12-4 combines with J gene TRBJ2-1; 11 bases map to TRBD1. This CDR3 has 15 amino acids. The CDR3: CAGSSGTGGYNEQFF. Here the CDR3 DNA reads TGTGCCGGCAGTTCCGGGACAGGGGGTTACAATGAGCAGTTCTTC.

This clonotype was counted a few times. A much larger clone is a single base away; this may be a read error. The rearrangement uses TRBV3-1 and TRBJ2-5, with D unclear. CDR1 and CDR2 (germline): LGHDT, YNNKEL (reference sequence). CDR3 length equals 10 residues. The CDR3 sequence is CASSQQTQYF. As DNA, the CDR3 is TGTGCCAGCAGCCAACAGACCCAGTACTTC.

This clonotype has at least ten counts. This chain joins TRBV6-1 and TRBJ2-5, with 7 nucleotides matching TRBD2. V lost 8 bases and J lost 9; bases outside the gene matches: 12. Germline V gene lookup returns CDR1 MNHNS and CDR2 SASEGT. CDR3 length: 13 amino acids. This chain's CDR3 is CASSREALLAQYF. The CDR3 DNA is TGTGCCAGCTCCCGGGAGGCCCTCTTGGCCCAGTACTTC.

The genes are TRBV7-8 and TRBJ2-1; D is undetermined. The ends were cut back, 5 bases at V and 13 bases at J, with 18 bases in the middle. Germline V gene data show CDR1 as SGHVS and CDR2 as FQNEAQ. The CDR3 covers 13 residues. The CDR3 DNA is TGTGCCAGCAGCCACTCACCGGGTCCCTCCCAGTTCTTC. It yields the protein CASSHSPGPSQFF.

The chain carries TRBV12-3 or TRBV12-4 and TRBJ2-1; D call uncertain. The length of the CDR3 is 13 residues. Trimming left V 11 bases short and J 0 bases short, with 11 bases between. CDR3 DNA: TGTGCCGTCCAAGCGAGCTCCTACAATGAGCAGTTCTTC. Translation gives CAVQASSYNEQFF.

On this clonotype itself: A much larger clone differs from this one at a single base, so this may be a read error. The chain uses TRBV5-6 and TRBJ2-7; D remains ambiguous. The CDR3 extends over 12 amino acids. The germline V gene has CDR1 SGHDT and CDR2 YYEEEE. The V gene lost 2 bases and the J gene lost 4 bases, with 7 bases spanning the gap. The CDR3 DNA sequence: TGTGCCAGCAGCTTTCAGGTATACGAGCAGTACTTC. Protein: CASSFQVYEQYF.

The chain has TRBV24-1 and TRBJ2-1; tentatively, D is TRBD2 (6 bases). With 4 bases removed from V and 7 bases from J, the gap between germline ends came to 19 bases. The CDR3 spans 16 residues. The germline gives CDR1 KGHDR, CDR2 SFDVKD. DNA of the CDR3: TGTGCCACCAGTGACCCTACTAGGGCAGGGAGGAATGAGCAGTTCTTC. Its protein is CATSDPTRAGRNEQFF.

The sample holds many counts of this clonotype. The chain couples TRBV7-2 to TRBJ2-5, with D possibly being TRBD1 (5 bases). Germline-derived CDR1 and CDR2 are SGHTA and FQGNSA. V lost 0 bases, J lost 4 bases, and 15 bases lay in between. CDR3 length: 16 amino acids. CDR3 DNA sequence: TGTGCCAGCAGCTTAGCGGTCTCTCTGGGGCCAGAGACCCAGTACTTC. It is translated as CASSLAVSLGPETQYF.

This clonotype appeared many times. The rearrangement links TRBV5-1 to TRBJ2-5; D may be TRBD2 (5 bases). The ends were cut back, 4 bases at V and 7 bases at J, with 17 bases in the middle. The germline CDR1 and CDR2 sequences are SGHRS and YFSETQ. The CDR3 is 14 amino acids. The CDR3 sequence: CASSDTRTAGTQYF. CDR3 bases: TGCGCCAGCAGCGATACCCGGACTGCCGGGACCCAGTACTTC.

The table lists this clonotype with many counts. J is TRBJ2-1 and V is TRBV12-5; D is tentatively TRBD1 or TRBD2 (6 bases each). CDR1 is LGHNT and CDR2 is FRNRAP in the germline V gene. V lost 2 bases and J 4 bases, leaving 12 bases between the germline ends. The CDR3 is made up of 15 amino acids. The CDR3 sequence is CASGLQGRTYNEQFF. The CDR3 bases are TGTGCTAGTGGTTTGCAGGGGAGGACGTACAATGAGCAGTTCTTC.